Below are 2 T cell receptor beta chains sequenced from a single sample in a study of early T cells in non-severe SARS-CoV-2 infection. From the 5' RACE reads, TCRdb called clonotypes with MiXCR, one entry per CDR3 protein. The sample yields approximately 58,000 distinct CDR3 sequences, 11% seen once. The sample was whole blood. All receptors derive from an adult who was a healthcare worker with PCR-confirmed SARS-CoV-2 infection or an uninfected control (not recorded which).

The chain uses TRBV21-1 and TRBJ1-3; the DNA was not compared with TRBD1, the D call given in the table. TRBV21-1 is assigned pseudogene status. The CDR3 contains 16 residues. The CDR3 bases are TGTGCCAGCAGCTCTCGGGGACGGAACTCTGGAAACACCATATATTTT. Amino acids: CASSSRGRNSGNTIYF.

This chain links TRBV21-1 with TRBJ2-7; the table's D call TRBD1 went unverified against the DNA. TRBV21-1 is termed a pseudogene. The CDR3 is made up of 14 amino acids. CDR3 bases: TGTGCCAGCATCAGGACAGGGATACGCTACGAGCAGTACTTC. Its translation is CASIRTGIRYEQYF.